Shown below are 9 T cell receptor beta chains from a single sample sequenced in a study of molecular identifiers for immune sequencing clone quantification. TCRdb independently ran MiXCR on the PCR reads; one entry per CDR3 protein. The sample has 85,000 to 100,000 distinct CDR3 sequences; around 23% are singletons. The specimen sequenced was naive CD8+ T cells from blood, with Jurkat cell RNA spiked in. Subset described: FACS-sorted CD8+CD4-CCR7+CD45RA+ naive T cells. These receptor sequences come from a human donor in good health. Some libraries in this study had Jurkat cell RNA spiked in.

This clonotype was counted at least ten times. This chain uses TRBV7-9 with TRBJ1-5; D might be TRBD1 (5 bases). The CDR3 runs to 15 residues. CDR1 is SEHNR and CDR2 is FQNEAQ in the germline V gene (reference sequence). Trimming pared 3 bases from V and 0 bases from J, leaving 9 bases between. Here the CDR3 reads CASSFGHNSNQPQHF. Written as DNA, the CDR3 is TGTGCCAGCAGCTTCGGACATAATAGCAATCAGCCCCAGCATTTT. Together with reference TRBV7-9 and TRBJ1-5, the CDR3 gives the full variable domain: DTGVSQNPRHKITKRGQNVTFRCDPISEHNRLYWYRQTLGQGPEFLTYFQNEAQLEKSRLLSDRFSAERPKGSFSTLEIQRTEQGDSAMYLCASSFGHNSNQPQHFGDGTRLSIL.

This clonotype was observed at least ten times. This chain links TRBV12-3 or TRBV12-4 with TRBJ2-3, with D possibly matching TRBD2 (5 bases). The V and J ends lost 4 bases and 4 bases respectively, with 6 bases between them. CDR3 length: 12 amino acids. CDR3 nucleotides: TGTGCCAGCAGTTCGGGGTCAGATACGCAGTATTTT. This gives the protein CASSSGSDTQYF.

The V call is TRBV19, the J call TRBJ1-5, with D perhaps TRBD1 (5 bases). CDR1 and CDR2 from the germline V gene are LNHDA and SQIVND (reference sequence). Trimming left V 3 bases short and J 4 bases short, with 13 bases between. There are 15 residues in the CDR3. CDR3 residues: CASSIQGSANQPQHF. CDR3 nucleotide sequence: TGTGCCAGTAGTATCCAGGGTAGTGCAAATCAGCCCCAGCATTTT.

The V call is TRBV6-2 or TRBV6-3, the J call TRBJ2-7; 8 nucleotides match TRBD1. V was pared by 0 bases and J by 5 bases, with 6 bases of the junction left unmatched. The CDR3 contains 15 residues. CDR1 is MNHEY, CDR2 SVGEGT, per germline. The CDR3 DNA reads as TGTGCCAGCAGTTACTCGAGCAGGGGGCTAAACGAGCAGTACTTC. Translating it yields CASSYSSRGLNEQYF.

This clonotype showed up just a few times. A much larger clone differs from this one at a single base, so this may be a read error. CDR3 sequence: CASGLVSGGLFF. The CDR3 region has the DNA TGTGCTAGTGGTTTGGTCTCTGGGGGGCTGTTTTTT. The V and J genes are TRBV12-5 and TRBJ2-2; D may be TRBD1 or TRBD2 (5 bases each). The CDR3 runs to 12 residues. Looked up from germline, CDR1 is LGHNT and CDR2 is FRNRAP.

At least ten counts were recorded for this clonotype. The rearrangement links TRBV5-4 to TRBJ2-3, with TRBD2 matching 9 bases. The junction had 11 bases not matched to a gene; V was cut back by 1 base and J by 5 bases. Germline-derived CDR1 and CDR2 are SGHNT and YYREEE (reference sequence). CDR3 length: 17 residues. The CDR3 spells CASSLRLAGAKGDTQYF. In DNA form, the CDR3 reads TGTGCCAGCAGCTTGCGATTAGCGGGAGCCAAGGGAGATACGCAGTATTTT.

At least ten counts were recorded for this clonotype. The rearrangement links TRBV29-1 to TRBJ2-3; TRBD2 aligns across 9 bases. From germline, CDR1 is SQVTM and CDR2 ANQGSEA. Trimming took 7 bases from V and 5 from J; bases not matched to a gene: 13. The CDR3 is 15 residues long. In nucleotides, the CDR3 is TGCAGCGCGACGGCTAGCGGGATCGGGCGAGATACGCAGTATTTT. This sequence encodes CSATASGIGRDTQYF.

This clonotype turned up a few times. This chain links TRBV28 with TRBJ2-7, with D maybe TRBD2 (5 bases). This CDR3 has 15 amino acids. V was trimmed by 1 base and J by 5 bases, leaving 15 bases between them. Germline values: CDR1 MDHEN, CDR2 SYDVKM. The CDR3 DNA reads TGTGCCAGCAGTTTATTCGCGGAGGTAGCCAACGAGCAGTACTTC. The encoded protein is CASSLFAEVANEQYF.

This clonotype has more than one count but fewer than ten. The J gene is TRBJ1-6, the V gene TRBV19; D gene ambiguous. V was cut by 5 bases and J by 0 bases, with 11 bases left in between. The length of the CDR3 is 16 residues. Looked up from germline, CDR1 is LNHDA and CDR2 is SQIVND (reference sequence). CDR3 in DNA: TGTGCCAGTAGTGGCGGGAACCCCTCCTATAATTCACCCCTCCACTTT. Translation gives CASSGGNPSYNSPLHF.